The T cell receptor beta chain under discussion was sequenced for a study of beta chain features in type 1 diabetes. Study-wide background: Over all samples combined, fewer than 140,000,000 sorted cells were examined.

Turning to this clone: Antigen specificity is unknown.

Of the isolated RNA, all was reverse transcribed, and so the sequenced material was expressed TCRB transcripts. Profiling relied on immunoSEQ multiplex PCR, and the TCRdb table lists in-frame clones only, not all of them. In the table there are nearly 350,000 clones, 9.3% of which are singletons. In all sorted populations, purity surpassed 95%. Study findings and constraints: VDJ junctions from patients with type 1 diabetes contained fewer insertions and more deletions. Relative to healthy donors, patients appeared to have naive, central memory and Treg TCRB repertoires that were more similar. Among all four CD4+ subsets, Type 1 diabetes patients had TCRB CDR3s that were moderately but significantly shorter.

Sequencing was carried out using central memory CD4+ T cells from blood. This TCR was recovered from a man aged 30-40 years with type 1 diabetes.

The CDR3 is CASSLALGGATDTQYF. For the CDR3, the DNA is TGCGCCAGCAGCTTGGCGCTGGGGGGGGCAACAGATACGCAGTATTTT. The V gene is TRBV5-1, the J gene TRBJ2-3, with D perhaps TRBD2 (7 bases). The CDR3 loop spans 16 amino acids. The ends were cut back, 0 bases at V and 3 bases at J, with 14 bases in the middle. Germline V gene lookup returns CDR1 SGHRS and CDR2 YFSETQ.